Listed below are T cell receptor beta chains from one sample, sequenced in a study of blood T cells in healthy people across ages. MiXCR, run by TCRdb on the 5' RACE reads, gives a single entry per CDR3 protein. Of around 1.1 million distinct CDR3 sequences detected, roughly two fifths appear once; the ten largest clones hold around 14%. The sequenced sample was blood. The receptors were gathered from a man aged 18 to 30 in good health. Each CDR3 is given with its conserved first and last residue. D genes are given only for firm matches. The size entry is marked missing in some rows and otherwise reads once, few, many or a size class.

v_gene	abundance	d_gene	j_gene	len	CDR3aa	CDR3nt
TRBV28	NA	NA	TRBJ1-2	15	CASSFGGRSGYGYTF	TGTGCCAGCAGTTTCGGAGGTAGGAGCGGCTATGGCTACACCTTC
TRBV25-1	NA	NA	TRBJ1-2	15	CASLGIIPGSYGYTF	TGTGCCAGCTTGGGCATAATACCCGGGTCCTATGGCTACACCTTC
TRBV6-1	few	NA	TRBJ1-2	16	CASSPGGYEANYGYTF	TGTGCCAGCAGCCCCGGGGGGTACGAAGCTAACTATGGCTACACCTTC
TRBV10-3	NA	TRBD2	TRBJ2-3	13	CASGGGASDTQYF	TGTGCCTCCGGGGGGGGGGCTTCAGATACGCAGTATTTT
TRBV29-1	many	NA	TRBJ1-2	11	CSVVTGFSYTF	TGCAGCGTTGTAACAGGTTTCAGCTACACCTTC
TRBV29-1	NA	NA	TRBJ1-1	13	CSVERSKGTEAFF	TGCAGCGTCGAGAGATCCAAGGGGACTGAAGCTTTCTTT
TRBV3-1	NA	NA	TRBJ1-1	16	CASSRLISGGDAEAFF	TGTGCCAGCAGCCGGTTGATATCGGGGGGCGACGCTGAAGCTTTCTTT
TRBV12-3/TRBV12-4	NA	TRBD1	TRBJ1-2	15	CASRPTGTGFFGYTF	TGTGCCAGCAGGCCTACCGGGACAGGCTTTTTTGGCTACACCTTC
TRBV7-7	few	NA	TRBJ2-1	13	CASSLAEDNEQFF	TGTGCTAGCAGCTTAGCAGAGGACAATGAGCAGTTCTTC
TRBV6-2/TRBV6-3	once	NA	TRBJ2-7	14	CASSYYANRGEQYF	TGTGCCAGCAGTTACTATGCCAACCGCGGTGAGCAGTACTTC
TRBV5-1	NA	NA	TRBJ2-7	17	CASSLGAQGAIYNEQYF	TGCGCCAGCAGTTTGGGAGCGCAGGGCGCAATCTACAATGAGCAGTACTTC
TRBV7-2	NA	NA	TRBJ1-1	16	CASSLEGGDLNTEAFF	TGTGCCAGCAGCTTAGAGGGGGGGGACCTGAACACTGAAGCTTTCTTT
TRBV2	few	TRBD1	TRBJ1-2	14	CASSLQGEGSGYTF	TGTGCCAGCAGTTTACAGGGGGAAGGGAGTGGCTACACCTTC
TRBV25-1	few	TRBD1	TRBJ1-4	16	CASSEGRTGTNEKLFF	TGTGCCAGCAGTGAGGGACGGACAGGGACTAATGAAAAACTGTTTTTT
TRBV5-1	few	NA	TRBJ2-3	15	CASTPDGLLDDTQYF	TGCGCCAGCACCCCGGACGGGCTCTTGGACGATACGCAGTATTTT
TRBV13	few	NA	TRBJ1-6	16	CASSLGALAYNSPLHF	TGTGCCAGCAGCTTAGGGGCCCTGGCTTATAATTCACCCCTCCACTTT
TRBV28	NA	TRBD2	TRBJ2-3	14	CASSFGLAGAQQYF	TGTGCCAGCAGTTTCGGTCTAGCGGGGGCTCAGCAGTATTTT
TRBV29-1	NA	NA	TRBJ2-5	15	CSVEGEGTPTYGQYF	TGCAGCGTTGAAGGCGAGGGGACACCGACTTACGGGCAGTACTTC
TRBV7-2	few	TRBD1	TRBJ1-1	15	CASSTGTGGDTEAFF	TGTGCCAGCAGCACCGGGACAGGGGGCGACACTGAAGCTTTCTTT
TRBV12-3/TRBV12-4	few	NA	TRBJ2-3	13	CASKRVATDTQYF	TGTGCCAGTAAGAGGGTGGCGACAGATACGCAGTATTTT
TRBV12-3/TRBV12-4	NA	TRBD1	TRBJ1-2	14	CASSGDSSNYGYTF	TGTGCCAGCAGTGGGGACAGCAGTAACTATGGCTACACCTTC
TRBV24-1	few	NA	TRBJ2-7	14	CATSDSAPNNEQYF	TGTGCCACCAGTGATTCCGCCCCCAACAATGAGCAGTACTTC
TRBV21-1	few	NA	TRBJ2-1	16	CASNARRSGQYNEQFF	TGTGCCAGCAACGCGAGGAGGTCAGGGCAATACAATGAGCAGTTCTTC
TRBV6-1	once	NA	TRBJ2-4	13	CASARPPENIQYF	TGTGCCAGCGCACGGCCACCGGAGAACATTCAGTACTTC
TRBV7-6	NA	TRBD2	TRBJ2-1	15	CASSSLAGTNNEQFF	TGTGCCAGCAGCTCGTTAGCGGGGACGAACAATGAGCAGTTCTTC
TRBV7-8	NA	NA	TRBJ2-2	18	CASSLARAGITNTGELFF	TGTGCCAGCAGCTTAGCGCGGGCAGGGATAACGAACACCGGGGAGCTGTTTTTT
TRBV12-3/TRBV12-4	once	NA	TRBJ2-1	14	CASTSGFPYNEQFF	TGTGCCAGTACCTCAGGGTTTCCCTACAATGAGCAGTTCTTC
TRBV5-4	NA	NA	TRBJ1-2	13	CASSLVSSYGYTF	TGTGCCAGCAGCTTGGTCAGCTCCTATGGCTACACCTTC
TRBV10-3	few	TRBD1	TRBJ2-5	14	CAISGTDSQETQYF	TGTGCCATCAGCGGGACAGATAGCCAAGAGACCCAGTACTTC
TRBV6-1	once	NA	TRBJ2-1	15	CASGWDPKTYNEQFF	TGTGCCAGCGGGTGGGATCCTAAGACCTACAATGAGCAGTTCTTC
TRBV6-5	few	NA	TRBJ1-5	22	CASSYSKASAGRIFGGNQPQHF	TGTGCCAGCAGTTACTCGAAAGCCTCGGCAGGGCGAATTTTCGGGGGCAATCAGCCCCAGCATTTT
TRBV7-9	NA	NA	TRBJ1-2	12	CASSLPANGYTF	TGTGCCAGCAGCTTACCGGCTAATGGCTACACCTTC
TRBV3-1	NA	NA	TRBJ1-2	14	CASSRSGPFYGYTF	TGTGCCAGCAGCCGGTCAGGGCCTTTCTATGGCTACACCTTC
TRBV12-3/TRBV12-4	many	TRBD1	TRBJ2-1	12	CASSLGTGEQFF	TGTGCCAGCAGTTTGGGGACAGGAGAGCAGTTCTTC
TRBV10-3	NA	NA	TRBJ2-7	16	CAISEGASRTSNEQYF	TGTGCCATCAGTGAGGGGGCGTCCCGGACGAGCAATGAGCAGTACTTC
TRBV6-5	few	NA	TRBJ2-7	14	CASSYSRPGTPQYF	TGTGCCAGCAGTTACTCGCGCCCGGGCACTCCCCAGTACTTC
TRBV12-5	NA	NA	TRBJ1-2	17	CASGLVRGLLANYGYTF	TGTGCTAGTGGTTTGGTACGGGGACTCTTAGCTAACTATGGCTACACCTTC
TRBV4-3	NA	NA	TRBJ1-6	14	CASSQERQDSPVHF	TGCGCCAGCAGCCAAGAGCGTCAAGATTCACCCGTCCACTTT
TRBV5-1	few	NA	TRBJ1-4	15	CASSLVTPRGEKLFF	TGCGCCAGCAGCTTGGTGACCCCTCGGGGGGAAAAACTGTTTTTT
TRBV9	many	NA	TRBJ1-1	11	CASGGNTEAFF	TGTGCCAGCGGGGGGAACACTGAAGCTTTCTTT